This T cell receptor (beta chain) was profiled in a study of blood T cell repertoires in COVID-19 (TCRdb year 2020). Background for the entire study: Samples covering the acute and convalescent phases of COVID-19 were provided by collaborators in the United States, Italy and Spain. A de-identified subject ID, COVID-19 status, age in years and sex were almost always included in the sample metadata. The prospective study material was composed of cDNA or gDNA derived from T cells, B-cell-depleted T cells, or PBMCs. The repertoires were made available in a free public database intended to serve as a resource for research on the immune response to SARS-CoV-2. Samples came from the ongoing ImmuneRACE study (first 160 participants) plus 1,254 subjects from 6 global collaborators. Deeply sampled blood TCRbeta repertoires from subjects exposed to, actively infected with, or recovered from COVID-19 were included in the dataset. Where available, HLA class I and class II types were obtained from metadata supplied by the sample provider rather than from assay-based typing. Results the study describes overall, beyond this receptor: How much clinical and demographic metadata was included differed by source and by participant, and the metadata was provided uncurated.

There are a few counts of this clone. Its antigen is still unknown. Base qualities are not at hand, and no much larger clone is one base apart. TCRbeta CDR3 regions were amplified from genomic DNA by means of the immunoSEQ Assay, a bias-controlled multiplex PCR. As for the original processing: Nucleated cell counts per sample were estimated from amplification of reference gene primers within the assay. To quantify the absolute abundance of each unique TCRbeta CDR3 rearrangement, sequence reads were collapsed and filtered. For each sample, productive Simpson clonality was calculated as the square root of Simpson's diversity index over productive rearrangements. TCRdb stores this immuneACCESS table with in-frame sequences only. Part of the clones is absent; in the studies checked, under half of the shortfall reflects unresolved V genes, and no reason is known for the rest. V and J calls and clone size follow that table, whereas D and trimming were derived from the DNA. In all, the sample holds a few hundred thousand clones, and about nine tenths of those were seen once. Clones ranked in the top ten supply 1% of the sample.

Collaborating institutions collected whole blood in K2EDTA tubes following their own protocols. For TCRbeta analysis, collaborators shipped samples as frozen whole blood, isolated PBMCs, or DNA extracted from either of those sample types. CDR1 and CDR2 (SGHAT, FQNNGV) derive from the germline V gene. The junction shows trimming of 4 bases on V and 10 bases on J, plus 11 bases between the germline ends. Spanning cysteine to phenylalanine, the CDR3 consists of 11 amino acids. Left in the record is the CDR3 DNA by itself, 33 bases read in frame from the first base. Sequences were obtained from peripheral blood. This receptor was obtained from a man aged 50 to 60 with active or convalescent COVID-19. Recombination joined TRBV11-2 with TRBJ2-7; the D gene is possibly TRBD1, with 6 bases matching. The nucleotide sequence is TGTGCCAGCAGCTCTAGGACAGCACAGTACTTC. It codes for CASSSRTAQYF. Where the CDR3 stops, the reference TRBV11-2 and TRBJ2-7 genes take over; the full variable domain is EAGVAQSPRYKIIEKRQSVAFWCNPISGHATLYWYQQILGQGPKLLIQFQNNGVVDDSQLPKDRFSAERLKGVDSTLKIQPAKLEDSAVYLCASSSRTAQYFGPGTRLTVT.